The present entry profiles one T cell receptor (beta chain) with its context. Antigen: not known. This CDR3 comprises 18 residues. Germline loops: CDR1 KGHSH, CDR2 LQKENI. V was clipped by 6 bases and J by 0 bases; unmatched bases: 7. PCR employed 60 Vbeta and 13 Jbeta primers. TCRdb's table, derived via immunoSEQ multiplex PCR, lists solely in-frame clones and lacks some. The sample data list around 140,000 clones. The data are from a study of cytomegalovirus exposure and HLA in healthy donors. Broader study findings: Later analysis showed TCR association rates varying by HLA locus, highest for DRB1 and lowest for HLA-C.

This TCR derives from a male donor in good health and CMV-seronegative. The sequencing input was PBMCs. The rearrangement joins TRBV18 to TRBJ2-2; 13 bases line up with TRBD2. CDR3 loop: CASSPRTSGGPNTGELFF. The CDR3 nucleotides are TGTGCCAGCTCGCCAAGGACTAGCGGGGGACCGAACACCGGGGAGCTGTTTTTT.